This TCR beta chain was captured by sequencing in a study of T cell changes during pregnancy in multiple sclerosis (dated by TCRdb to about 2019). In terms of the full investigation: In women with multiple sclerosis, the researchers looked at how the T cell repertoire shifted as pregnancy progressed.

A word on this clone: Its specific antigen is unknown. Base qualities are not provided; no much larger clone lies one nucleotide away.

According to the germline V gene, CDR1 reads SGHTA and CDR2 reads FQGNSA. V has 4 bases trimmed and J has 7 bases trimmed; junction bases matching no gene number 4. The CDR3 goes from the cysteine to the phenylalanine over 15 residues. The DNA shown is the 45-base CDR3, in frame from base 1. Libraries were made using the immunoSEQ multiplex PCR assay. Held by TCRdb, this immuneACCESS table contains in-frame sequences only and omits some clones. Under half of the omission traces to an unresolved V gene where checked; the cause of the rest is unknown. The sample profile shows more than 40,000 clones; roughly nine tenths of them were found once. The ten top clones hold 1.5% of the sample.

Recombination joined TRBV7-2 with TRBJ2-2, with 12 bases aligning to TRBD2. The TCR originated in a female donor in good health, enrolled as a control in a pregnancy study. The specimen was peripheral blood, collected in the first trimester of pregnancy. The CDR3 in this case is CASSSGTSGFGELFF. The DNA is as follows: TGTGCCAGCAGCTCTGGGACTAGCGGGTTCGGGGAGCTGTTTTTT.